The 17 T cell receptor beta chains below all came from one sample that was sequenced in a study of control samples from healthy donors and cancer patients. Clones were sequenced by immunoSEQ multiplex PCR, and TCRdb holds only the in-frame ones, with some missing. The repertoire holds 350,000 to 450,000 clones, with 75% to 95% as singletons. Source material: PBMCs. These receptors were taken from a man between 40 and 49 years old with head and neck cancer.

The CDR3 DNA follows: TGTGCCAGCAGCCTAGGGAGATCTGGGGCCAACGTCCTGACTTTC. Translated, it gives CASSLGRSGANVLTF. V gene TRBV7-3 combines with J gene TRBJ2-6, with D possibly TRBD2 on 5 matching bases. Germline loops: CDR1 SGHTA, CDR2 FQGTGA. Trimming took 5 bases from V and 1 from J, leaving 9 bases between them. This CDR3 has 15 residues.

V and J are TRBV29-1 and TRBJ1-5; 7 bases line up with TRBD1. This CDR3 contains 11 residues. V was clipped by 6 bases and J by 12 bases; unmatched bases: 8. Germline assignment: CDR1 SQVTM and CDR2 ANQGSEA. CDR3 nucleotide sequence: TGCAGCGTCAAAAGCGACAGGGTCCAGCATTTT. As protein: CSVKSDRVQHF.

This clone was observed a single time. The V gene is TRBV9, the J gene TRBJ1-5; TRBD1 is a possible D gene (5 bases). Germline V gene sequence: CDR1 SGDLS, CDR2 YYNGEE. The CDR3 length is 14 residues. The V end lost 10 bases, the J end lost 5 bases, and 19 bases lay between the germline ends. In nucleotides, the CDR3 is TGTGCCTCAAAAGAGGACATCTTTGATCAGCCCCAGCATTTT. Amino acid sequence: CASKEDIFDQPQHF. The full variable domain, rest sourced from reference TRBV9 and TRBJ1-5, is DSGVTQTPKHLITATGQRVTLRCSPRSGDLSVYWYQQSLDQGLQFLIQYYNGEERAKGNILERFSAQQFPDLHSELNLSSLELGDSALYFCASKEDIFDQPQHFGDGTRLSIL.

In its sample, this clone was seen once. This chain links TRBV19 with TRBJ2-5, with 10 bases that match TRBD1. Germline lookup yields CDR1 LNHDA and CDR2 SQIVND (reference sequence). This CDR3 has 16 amino acids. J was trimmed by 5 bases and V by 5 bases; bases with no gene match: 11. The CDR3 nucleotides are TGTGCCAGTAGTCCGGGACAGGGGAGGGGTAAGGAGACCCAGTACTTC. It translates to CASSPGQGRGKETQYF. Complete variable domain (other parts from reference TRBV19 and TRBJ2-5): DGGITQSPKYLFRKEGQNVTLSCEQNLNHDAMYWYRQDPGQGLRLIYYSQIVNDFQKGDIAEGYSVSREKKESFPLTVTSAQKNPTAFYLCASSPGQGRGKETQYFGPGTRLLVL.

The chain combines TRBV30 with TRBJ2-5, with a weak D call TRBD1 (5 bases). V was trimmed by 0 bases and J by 5 bases, leaving 19 bases between them. This CDR3 comprises 16 residues. In germline, CDR1 is GTSNPN, CDR2 SVGIG (reference sequence). The CDR3 DNA is TGTGCCTGGAGTGTTCCCCGGGTGGGGCCCTCGGAGACCCAGTACTTC. As protein: CAWSVPRVGPSETQYF.

This rearrangement joins TRBV9 to TRBJ2-1, with 8 bases matching TRBD1. The CDR3 contains 16 residues. Germline loops: CDR1 SGDLS, CDR2 YYNGEE. Trimming at V came to 2 bases and at J to 4 bases, leaving 8 bases not matched to a gene. CDR3 coding DNA: TGTGCCAGCAGCGTCCTTGGACAGGGTGCGTACAATGAGCAGTTCTTC. Protein sequence: CASSVLGQGAYNEQFF.

The CDR3, as DNA: TGCGCCAGCAGCCTGGGACAGGGGGGGTTGAACACTGAAGCTTTCTTT. As protein: CASSLGQGGLNTEAFF. V usage is TRBV5-1 and J usage is TRBJ1-1; 11 bases align to TRBD1. J was trimmed by 0 bases and V by 4 bases; bases with no gene match: 5. The CDR3 is 16 amino acids. Germline-derived CDR1 and CDR2 are SGHRS and YFSETQ.

The CDR3 nucleotides read TGTGCCAGCAGCTTAGGAGCGGCGGGGACTATAAACTATGGCTACACCTTC. It encodes CASSLGAAGTINYGYTF. The rearrangement joins TRBV7-2 to TRBJ1-2, with TRBD1 as a possible D gene (5 bases). The germline V gene has CDR1 SGHTA and CDR2 FQGNSA. V was cut by 1 base and J by 2 bases, with 17 bases left in between. The CDR3 is 17 residues long.

This chain links TRBV12-3 or TRBV12-4 with TRBJ1-1; maybe TRBD1 (6 bases). V dropped 6 bases and J dropped 7 bases, with 15 bases sitting between them. This CDR3 has 13 residues. CDR3 DNA sequence: TGTGCCAGCAGCCGAGGGGGGGCTAATGAAGCTTTCTTT. Translated: CASSRGGANEAFF.

The V gene is TRBV19, the J gene TRBJ1-5; 9 nucleotides align to TRBD1. Per germline, CDR1 LNHDA and CDR2 SQIVND (reference sequence). V gave up 5 bases and J gave up 5 bases; unmatched junction bases: 7. The CDR3 has 15 residues. Written as DNA, the CDR3 is TGTGCCAGTAGTCCCTGGGGACAGGGCGATCAGCCCCAGCATTTT. Its protein is CASSPWGQGDQPQHF.

The gene calls are TRBV9 and TRBJ2-3; possibly TRBD1 or TRBD2 for D (7 bases each). V was shortened by 4 bases and J by 2 bases, with 14 bases between the two germline ends. Germline values: CDR1 SGDLS, CDR2 YYNGEE. The CDR3 consists of 15 residues. This CDR3 is CASSFQGGTTDTQYF. CDR3 coding DNA: TGTGCCAGCAGCTTTCAGGGGGGGACCACAGATACGCAGTATTTT.

V and J are TRBV9 and TRBJ1-2, with D unclear. V gave up 6 bases and J gave up 4 bases, with 16 bases separating them. The CDR3 has 14 amino acids. Germline V lookup: CDR1 SGDLS, CDR2 YYNGEE. The CDR3 region has the DNA TGTGCCAGCACTCGAGAGGGCAACCCCTATGGCTACACCTTC. Its protein product is CASTREGNPYGYTF.

Points on this clone: Compared with germline, one end of the junction differs, possibly owing to a read error. The rearrangement uses TRBV5-1 and TRBJ2-1, with D perhaps matching TRBD1 (5 bases). From germline, CDR1 is SGHRS and CDR2 YFSETQ. The CDR3 spans 12 residues. CDR3 amino acids: CASSLGRDEQFF. CDR3 DNA sequence: TGCGCCAGCAGTTTGGGCAGGGATGAGCAGTTCTTC. Looking up the rest from reference TRBV5-1 and TRBJ2-1 gives the full variable domain: KAGVTQTPRYLIKTRGQQVTLSCSPISGHRSVSWYQQTPGQGLQFLFEYFSETQRNKGNFPGRFSGRQFSNSRSEMNVSTLELGDSALYLCASSLGRDEQFFGPGTRLTVL.

The genes are TRBV28 and TRBJ1-5; maybe TRBD1 (5 bases). Germline CDR1 reads MDHEN; CDR2 reads SYDVKM. CDR3 size: 13 residues. Trimming removed 7 bases from V and 7 bases from J, with 14 bases in between. The CDR3 sequence is CASKEVGGQPQHF. CDR3 nucleotides: TGTGCCAGCAAGGAGGTCGGGGGGCAGCCCCAGCATTTT.

This clone appeared once. V and J are TRBV6-1 and TRBJ2-7; 9 nucleotides line up with TRBD1. CDR3 length: 15 residues. V shed 1 base and J 5 bases; nucleotides not matched to a gene: 6. Looked up from germline, CDR1 is MNHNS and CDR2 is SASEGT. CDR3 sequence reads: CASSEGTGGFHEQYF. In nucleotides, the CDR3 is TGTGCCAGCAGTGAAGGTACAGGGGGCTTTCACGAGCAGTACTTC.

This clone was detected only once. The chain links TRBV5-1 to TRBJ2-4; D is undetermined. CDR1 and CDR2 from the germline V gene are SGHRS and YFSETQ. V lost 0 bases and J 1 base, leaving 8 bases between the germline ends. There are 15 residues in the CDR3. In DNA form, the CDR3 reads TGCGCCAGCAGCTTGGGTTTGGAGGCCAAAAACATTCAGTACTTC. Protein: CASSLGLEAKNIQYF.

This sequence joins TRBV4-3 and TRBJ1-2; 9 nucleotides match TRBD1. The CDR3 covers 19 residues. Per germline, CDR1 LGHNA and CDR2 YSLEER. V shed 2 bases and J 4 bases; nucleotides not matched to a gene: 17. Written as DNA, the CDR3 is TGCGCCAGCAGCCAACTCGAAGGGGACAGGGTAGGAGGTGGCTATGGCTACACCTTC. It translates to CASSQLEGDRVGGGYGYTF.